The 20 T cell receptor beta chains presented below share a single source sample, sequenced in a study of blood T cell repertoires in COVID-19. Repertoires were generated with immunoSEQ multiplex PCR, while TCRdb's copy carries only in-frame clones and drops some. Seen here are roughly 290,000 clones, around nine tenths observed once, and the top ten hold around 1.7%. The sequenced sample was PBMCs or T cells enriched from blood (not recorded which). The receptors were sampled from a woman aged 40 to 50 who had recovered from COVID-19.

The chain links TRBV15 to TRBJ1-1, with D hard to call. Germline CDR1 is LNHNV and CDR2 is YYDKDF (reference sequence). V was shortened by 5 bases and J by 1 base, with 14 bases between the two germline ends. The CDR3 contains 15 residues. The CDR3 protein is CATSPRSVSNTEAFF. The CDR3 coding sequence is TGTGCCACCAGCCCCCGTTCGGTTTCGAACACTGAAGCTTTCTTT. Full variable domain (missing parts from reference TRBV15 and TRBJ1-1): DAMVIQNPRYQVTQFGKPVTLSCSQTLNHNVMYWYQQKSSQAPKLLFHYYDKDFNNEADTPDNFQSRRPNTSFCFLDIRSPGLGDTAMYLCATSPRSVSNTEAFFGQGTRLTVV.

This clone was seen only once. V and J are TRBV6-5 and TRBJ2-2, with TRBD1 identical over 8 bases. This CDR3 is 15 amino acids long. Germline assignment: CDR1 MNHEY and CDR2 SVGAGI. Losses at the gene ends were 6 bases for V and 1 base for J; bases not matched to a gene: 4. The CDR3 DNA reads TGTGCCAGCAGAACGGGACAGGTGAACACCGGGGAGCTGTTTTTT. This translates into CASRTGQVNTGELFF.

DNA for the CDR3: TGTGCCAGTAGTATCCCGGACAGGGCTTACGAGCAGTACTTC. Translation gives CASSIPDRAYEQYF. V usage is TRBV19 and J usage is TRBJ2-7; 8 bases are shared with TRBD1. Germline V gene lookup returns CDR1 LNHDA and CDR2 SQIVND (reference sequence). The CDR3 sequence is 14 residues long. V dropped 3 bases and J dropped 4; count of bases not matched to a gene: 5.

The chain employs TRBV5-4 and TRBJ1-2, with 9 bases identical to TRBD1. The CDR3 extends over 17 amino acids. Germline V gives CDR1 SGHNT, CDR2 YYREEE (reference sequence). Trimming removed 0 bases from V and 4 bases from J; junction bases left unmatched: 10. The CDR3 loop is CASSLATLQGAVYGYTF. The CDR3 DNA follows: TGTGCCAGCAGCTTGGCCACCCTACAGGGGGCGGTCTATGGCTACACCTTC. Drawing the rest from reference TRBV5-4 and TRBJ1-2, the complete variable domain is ETGVTQSPTHLIKTRGQQVTLRCSSQSGHNTVSWYQQALGQGPQFIFQYYREEENGRGNFPPRFSGLQFPNYSSELNVNALELDDSALYLCASSLATLQGAVYGYTFGSGTRLTVV.

The DNA for the CDR3 is TGTGCCAGCAGCTTGGGGACAGGGGGCGCCTACGAGCAGTACTTC. Translation: CASSLGTGGAYEQYF. The rearrangement uses TRBV7-9 and TRBJ2-7, with 12 bases fitting TRBD1. The CDR3 has 15 amino acids. Trimming took 3 bases from V and 2 from J; bases not matched to a gene: 2. CDR1 SEHNR and CDR2 FQNEAQ come from the germline V gene (reference sequence). Full variable domain (remainder filled in from reference TRBV7-9 and TRBJ2-7): DTGVSQNPRHKITKRGQNVTFRCDPISEHNRLYWYRQTLGQGPEFLTYFQNEAQLEKSRLLSDRFSAERPKGSFSTLEIQRTEQGDSAMYLCASSLGTGGAYEQYFGPGTRLTVT.

The chain employs TRBV5-1 and TRBJ2-1; the match to TRBD2 covers 12 bases. J was trimmed by 8 bases and V by 5 bases; bases with no gene match: 11. This CDR3 has 16 amino acids. Per the germline V gene, CDR1 is SGHRS and CDR2 is YFSETQ. The DNA for the CDR3 is TGCGCCAGCAGACTTCGCCTAGCGGGAGGGGGCGATGAGCAGTTCTTC. Translation gives CASRLRLAGGGDEQFF.

The chain links TRBV12-5 to TRBJ2-1; TRBD1 agrees at 8 bases. Germline lookup yields CDR1 LGHNT and CDR2 FRNRAP. The junction had 5 bases not matched to a gene; V was cut back by 1 base and J by 3 bases. The CDR3 runs to 16 residues. The CDR3 loop reads CASGLDRDRSYNEQFF. The DNA of the CDR3 is TGTGCTAGTGGTTTGGACCGGGACAGGAGCTACAATGAGCAGTTCTTC.

The chain carries TRBV29-1 and TRBJ2-3; 11 bases map to TRBD2. Germline V CDR1 and CDR2: SQVTM, ANQGSEA. V lost 6 bases, J lost 1 base, and 3 bases stayed unmatched. The CDR3 extends over 14 amino acids. DNA of the CDR3: TGCAGCGTCGAGACTAGCGGGGGCACAGATACGCAGTATTTT. Protein sequence: CSVETSGGTDTQYF.

V is TRBV5-1 and J is TRBJ2-7, with TRBD2 matching over 11 bases. V shed 4 bases and J 3 bases; nucleotides not matched to a gene: 6. This CDR3 is built from 15 residues. The V gene's germline CDR1 is SGHRS and CDR2 YFSETQ. The CDR3 nucleotides read TGCGCCAGCAGCCAGGGACTAGCGGCGTTCTACGAGCAGTACTTC. It translates to CASSQGLAAFYEQYF.

The V and J genes are TRBV25-1 and TRBJ1-5, with TRBD1 as a possible D gene (5 bases). The CDR3 totals 14 residues. Per germline, CDR1 MGHDK and CDR2 SYGVNS. Trimming removed 2 bases at V and 4 bases at J, with 9 bases between. CDR3 amino acids: CASSERQLNQPQHF. CDR3 bases: TGTGCCAGCAGTGAACGACAGCTAAATCAGCCCCAGCATTTT.

The V call is TRBV1, the J call TRBJ2-2; the D segment call TRBD2 is taken from the table without a DNA check. TRBV1 is tagged as a pseudogene. This CDR3 region has 14 residues. CDR3 DNA sequence: TGCACCAGCAGCCAAGGGACTAGCACCGGGGAGCTGTTTTTT. It codes for CTSSQGTSTGELFF.

The genes are TRBV27 and TRBJ2-1; 8 positions agree with TRBD1. In germline, CDR1 is MNHEY, CDR2 SMNVEV (reference sequence). Trimming took 7 bases from V and 15 from J; bases not matched to a gene: 20. The CDR3 length is 15 residues. The CDR3, as DNA: TGTGCCAGCACTTACCGGCAGGGGGCTATACGGGGATGGTTCTTC. Protein: CASTYRQGAIRGWFF.

This clone was detected once. The chain combines TRBV27 with TRBJ1-5, with 8 positions matching TRBD1. V shed 6 bases, J shed 7 bases, and the junction held 8 bases outside the gene matches. Looked up from germline, CDR1 is MNHEY and CDR2 is SMNVEV (reference sequence). The CDR3 covers 14 residues. CDR3 amino acids: CASRKQGAGQPQHF. In DNA form, the CDR3 reads TGTGCCAGCAGAAAGCAGGGGGCCGGGCAGCCCCAGCATTTT.

The chain uses TRBV6-6 and TRBJ1-2, with 7 bases that match TRBD1. Germline loops: CDR1 MNHNY, CDR2 SVGAGI (reference sequence). V shed 6 bases and J 4 bases; nucleotides not matched to a gene: 11. CDR3 length: 15 amino acids. This CDR3 is CASSPRGSAGYGYTF. DNA of the CDR3: TGTGCCAGCAGCCCCAGGGGGAGCGCGGGCTATGGCTACACCTTC.

This clone has just a few counts. The CDR3 loop reads CASSYSGQVAFF. DNA of the CDR3: TGTGCCAGCAGTTACTCGGGACAGGTGGCTTTCTTT. The chain joins TRBV6-2 or TRBV6-3 to TRBJ1-1; 8 bases map to TRBD1. Germline-derived CDR1 and CDR2 are MNHEY and SVGEGT. V was pared by 0 bases and J by 11 bases, with 2 bases of the junction left unmatched. The CDR3 loop spans 12 amino acids.

For the CDR3, the DNA is TGCAGCGTTGACCTCGGAGGCACTTACAATGAGCAGTTCTTC. Amino acids: CSVDLGGTYNEQFF. V is TRBV29-1 and J is TRBJ2-1, with TRBD2 as a possible D gene (5 bases). V was trimmed by 3 bases and J by 4 bases, leaving 13 bases between them. The CDR3 contains 14 residues. Germline V gene lookup returns CDR1 SQVTM and CDR2 ANQGSEA.

V is TRBV5-1 and J is TRBJ2-1; 9 nucleotides agree with TRBD1. Germline V gives CDR1 SGHRS, CDR2 YFSETQ. This CDR3 is built from 14 residues. Trimming cost V 5 bases and J 8 bases; bases outside gene matches: 8. The CDR3 is CASRPGQGVDEQFF. The CDR3 region has the DNA TGCGCCAGCAGACCGGGACAGGGTGTGGATGAGCAGTTCTTC.

This chain links TRBV5-4 with TRBJ2-5, with D perhaps TRBD2 (6 bases). Looked up from germline, CDR1 is SGHNT and CDR2 is YYREEE (reference sequence). Trimming shortened V by 0 bases and J by 5 bases, and 11 bases separated the two germline ends. The CDR3 extends over 14 amino acids. CDR3 sequence reads: CASSLGLGEETQYF. The CDR3 DNA is TGTGCCAGCAGCTTGGGACTAGGTGAGGAGACCCAGTACTTC.

This clone was seen only once. The chain has TRBV7-2 and TRBJ2-7; D might be TRBD2 (6 bases). This CDR3 is 16 amino acids long. Trimming cost V 4 bases and J 2 bases, with 18 bases left between them. In germline, CDR1 is SGHTA, CDR2 FQGNSA. CDR3 sequence (DNA): TGTGCCAGCAGCTCCGAAGGCGGGGTAGGAACCTACGAGCAGTACTTC. Translation: CASSSEGGVGTYEQYF.

This chain uses TRBV24-1 with TRBJ1-2; possible D gene TRBD1, 5 bases. The CDR3 sequence is 14 residues long. Per germline, CDR1 KGHDR and CDR2 SFDVKD. V was shortened by 9 bases and J by 2 bases, with 15 bases between the two germline ends. The CDR3 sequence: CATLLGVGNYGYTF. DNA of the CDR3: TGTGCCACCTTATTAGGGGTAGGGAACTATGGCTACACCTTC.